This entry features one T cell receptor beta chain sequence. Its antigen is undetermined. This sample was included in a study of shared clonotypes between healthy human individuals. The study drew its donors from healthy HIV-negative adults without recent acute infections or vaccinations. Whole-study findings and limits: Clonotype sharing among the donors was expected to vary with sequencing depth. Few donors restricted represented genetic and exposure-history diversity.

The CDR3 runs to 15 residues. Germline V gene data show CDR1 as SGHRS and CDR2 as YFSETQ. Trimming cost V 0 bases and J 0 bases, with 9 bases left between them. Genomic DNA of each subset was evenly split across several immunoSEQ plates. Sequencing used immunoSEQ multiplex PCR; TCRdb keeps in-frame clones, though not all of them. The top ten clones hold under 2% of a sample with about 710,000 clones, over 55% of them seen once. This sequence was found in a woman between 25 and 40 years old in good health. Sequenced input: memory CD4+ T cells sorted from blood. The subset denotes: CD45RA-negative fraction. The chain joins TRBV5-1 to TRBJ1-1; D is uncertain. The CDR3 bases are TGCGCCAGCAGCTTGGGGGCAGGAATGAACACTGAAGCTTTCTTT. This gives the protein CASSLGAGMNTEAFF.